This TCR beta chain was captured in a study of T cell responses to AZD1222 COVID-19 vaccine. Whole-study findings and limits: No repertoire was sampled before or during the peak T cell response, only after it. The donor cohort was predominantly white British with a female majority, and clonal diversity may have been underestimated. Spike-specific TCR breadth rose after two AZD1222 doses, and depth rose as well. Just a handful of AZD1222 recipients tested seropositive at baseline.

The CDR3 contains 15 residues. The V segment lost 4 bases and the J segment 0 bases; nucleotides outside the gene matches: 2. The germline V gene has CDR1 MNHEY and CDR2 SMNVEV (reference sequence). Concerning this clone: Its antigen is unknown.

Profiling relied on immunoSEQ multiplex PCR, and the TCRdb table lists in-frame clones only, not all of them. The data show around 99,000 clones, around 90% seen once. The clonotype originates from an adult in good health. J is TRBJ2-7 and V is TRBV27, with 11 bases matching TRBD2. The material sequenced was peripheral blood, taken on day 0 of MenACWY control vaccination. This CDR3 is CASSSSGGPSYEQYF. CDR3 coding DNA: TGTGCCAGCAGTTCTAGCGGGGGGCCCTCCTACGAGCAGTACTTC.